This is a list of T cell receptor beta chains from one sample in a study of T cells after yellow fever vaccination. TCRdb reprocessed the 5' RACE reads with MiXCR, giving one entry per CDR3 protein. Seen here are some 300,000 distinct CDR3 sequences, roughly 8.3% observed once, and the top ten hold 17%. This sample comprised PBMCs, obtained more than 35 days after the first yellow fever vaccination. These receptors came from a young man who received the YFV17D yellow fever vaccine. The CDR3 runs from the conserved cysteine through the conserved F or W. Clone size is stated in some rows and not others, as once, few, many or a class when expanded.

TRBV6-2/TRBV6-3	NA	TRBJ2-1	CASSYGGGANNEQFF
TRBV6-1	many	TRBJ1-5	CASSVQGWRQPQHF
TRBV5-1	few	TRBJ2-1	CASSSEVSTSYNEQFF
TRBV4-2	NA	TRBJ1-4	CASSPTGTGTEKLFF
TRBV27	few	TRBJ2-5	CASSPYGTGGKETQYF
TRBV15	few	TRBJ2-1	CATSSNRGNEQFF
TRBV27	NA	TRBJ2-3	CASSPIARADTQYF
TRBV5-6	NA	TRBJ2-7	CASSLTGDSYEQYF
TRBV30	NA	TRBJ2-7	CAWSQAGEYEQYF
TRBV7-2	many	TRBJ1-1	CASSPYTGTDSEAFF
TRBV11-2	NA	TRBJ2-1	CASSHPIIRRRSYNEQFF
TRBV6-2/TRBV6-3	few	TRBJ1-5	CASSYIWGEYQPQHF
TRBV12-3/TRBV12-4	NA	TRBJ2-6	CASSSRTGANVLTF
TRBV20-1	few	TRBJ1-1	CSARDIGGNTEAFF
TRBV5-4	few	TRBJ1-1	CASTLGVTNTEAFF
TRBV5-1	few	TRBJ1-5	CASDRTGLAPQHF
TRBV7-9	NA	TRBJ2-1	CASSLVASTANEQFF
TRBV5-1	NA	TRBJ1-1	CASSILQGYEAFF
TRBV9	few	TRBJ1-2	CASSAHRGQQAYGYTF
TRBV20-1	NA	TRBJ2-3	CSGARVADTQYF
TRBV5-1	NA	TRBJ2-2	CASSLESFGHRELFF
TRBV4-2	NA	TRBJ1-6	CASSRDKSSYNSPLHF
TRBV7-2	few	TRBJ2-5	CASSPQDRVAETQYF
TRBV30	few	TRBJ2-3	CAWSVPRTRGGTQYF
TRBV7-9	many	TRBJ2-5	CASSPETETQYF
TRBV15	few	TRBJ1-5	CATSSSLRGNSNQPQHF
TRBV6-1	few	TRBJ2-7	CASSRTSGGYEQYF
TRBV5-6	NA	TRBJ2-5	CASSLGFRQETLYF
TRBV6-5	many	TRBJ2-3	CASSFLAGGPDTQYF
TRBV7-8	few	TRBJ1-5	CASSPRKQGKETWGPQHF
TRBV29-1	few	TRBJ2-2	CSALGGADTGELFF
TRBV6-4	few	TRBJ2-2	CASSDWPRTTGELFF
TRBV27	few	TRBJ2-5	CASRPGGGQRETQYF
TRBV7-6	few	TRBJ1-1	CASSFRTDGTEAFF
TRBV7-9	many	TRBJ2-7	CASSLGSREQYF
TRBV2	few	TRBJ1-1	CASKKGFENTEAFF
TRBV4-3	few	TRBJ1-5	CASSQDYRAEQPQHF
TRBV4-3	NA	TRBJ2-3	CASSRSPTSSTDTQYF
TRBV4-3	few	TRBJ2-3	CASSLSGQPSTDTQYF
TRBV10-1	few	TRBJ1-1	CASKAAAAGPIAFF
TRBV7-2	many	TRBJ1-2	CASSEQGGNYGYTF
TRBV19	few	TRBJ2-7	CASSIGTGGHEQYF